This T cell receptor (beta chain) came from a study of blood T cell repertoires in COVID-19. The wider study: Samples of COVID-19 (acute and convalescent) were obtained from the United States, Italy and Spain. Sample material is recorded as cDNA or gDNA derived from T cells, B-cell-depleted T cells, or PBMCs.

Source study methods: Amplification of reference gene primers provided the estimated nucleated cell counts. The repertoire was sequenced with immunoSEQ multiplex PCR; TCRdb's copy has only in-frame clones and lacks some. The DNA was the basis for D and trimming; V, J and clone size are from that table. The data show around 300,000 clones, about 86% seen once. Germline assignment: CDR1 DFQATT and CDR2 SNEGSKA (reference sequence). Trimming stripped 5 bases from V and 3 bases from J, with 8 bases between. This CDR3 has 11 residues. The J gene is TRBJ2-7, the V gene TRBV20-1; D may be TRBD1 (6 bases). The material sequenced was peripheral blood. This receptor was identified in a woman aged 30 to 39 who had recovered from COVID-19. Here the CDR3 DNA reads TGCAGTGCTGCGGACAGCTACGAGCAGTACTTC. The encoded protein is CSAADSYEQYF.